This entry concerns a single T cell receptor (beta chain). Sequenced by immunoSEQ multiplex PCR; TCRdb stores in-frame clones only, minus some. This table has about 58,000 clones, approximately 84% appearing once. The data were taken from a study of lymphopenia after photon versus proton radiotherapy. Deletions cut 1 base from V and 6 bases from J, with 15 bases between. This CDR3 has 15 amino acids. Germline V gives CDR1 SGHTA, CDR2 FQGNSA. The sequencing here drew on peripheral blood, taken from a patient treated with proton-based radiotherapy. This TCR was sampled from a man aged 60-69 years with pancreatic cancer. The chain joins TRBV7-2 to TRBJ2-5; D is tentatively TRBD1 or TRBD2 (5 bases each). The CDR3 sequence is CASSLGGASSQTQYF. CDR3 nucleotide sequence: TGTGCCAGCAGCTTAGGAGGGGCTTCCAGTCAGACCCAGTACTTC. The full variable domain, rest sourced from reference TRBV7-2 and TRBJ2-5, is GAGVSQSPSNKVTEKGKDVELRCDPISGHTALYWYRQSLGQGLEFLIYFQGNSAPDKSGLPSDRFSAERTGGSVSTLTIQRTQQEDSAVYLCASSLGGASSQTQYFGPGTRLLVL.